This T cell receptor beta chain came from a study of T cells after somatic rescue of genetic block. Profiled with immunoSEQ multiplex PCR; TCRdb holds only in-frame clones, not every one. Here the sample spans 110,000 or so clones, around 90% being singletons. V trimming: 0 bases; J trimming: 5 bases; junction bases outside the gene matches: 4. Germline V CDR1 and CDR2: SGHTA, FQGNSA. The CDR3 sequence is 14 residues long. V is TRBV7-2 and J is TRBJ2-7, with 7 bases lining up with TRBD2. Sequencing input: peripheral blood mononuclear cells (PBMCs). This receptor was taken from a young woman. The CDR3 spells CASSLALAGDEQYF. The DNA for the CDR3 is TGTGCCAGCAGCTTAGCGCTGGCGGGGGACGAGCAGTACTTC.